This is a list of T cell receptor beta chains from one sample in a study of monozygotic twins with inflammatory bowel disease. From its re-call of the 5' RACE reads, TCRdb lists each CDR3 protein once, without DNA. The listing contains 300,000 to 400,000 distinct CDR3 sequences. The sample comprised blood. All receptors come from a human donor with ulcerative colitis or Crohn's disease, or a healthy co-twin of an affected twin (not recorded which). CDR3s include the opening cysteine and the closing phenylalanine or tryptophan.

>TRBJ2-1|TRBV10-3
CAMSRSSYNEQFF
>TRBJ2-7|TRBV27
CASSLGAGWTYEQYF
>TRBJ2-3|TRBV12-3/TRBV12-4
CASRKILAGLTDTQYF
>TRBJ1-4|TRBV6-6
CASSYSNPGTGMFF
>TRBJ1-3|TRBV5-1
CASSPVVRGADGNTIYF
>TRBJ2-1|TRBV3-1
CASSPSGDPSYNEQFF
>TRBJ2-7|TRBV5-1
CASSYRQGASSEQYF
>TRBJ2-7|TRBV7-9
CASSHAGVAVYEQYF
>TRBJ2-7|TRBV7-8
CASTRATGTYEQYF
>TRBJ2-2|TRBV29-1
CSVPQGTGDLFF
>TRBJ1-1|TRBV3-1
CASSGLTGSTEAFF
>TRBJ2-3|TRBV4-3
CASSPIKALAGSGDTQYF
>TRBJ2-7|TRBV7-3
CASRLGDSSYEQYF
>TRBJ1-5|TRBV4-3
CASSQGTDTYSNQPQHF
>TRBJ1-3|TRBV9
CASSVARDGNTIYF
>TRBJ1-3|TRBV5-1
CASSPGGQSTSGNTIYF
>TRBJ2-7|TRBV6-5
CASSFGQNRWGREQYF
>TRBJ2-1|TRBV11-1
CAIQRGQQNNEQFF
>TRBJ2-7|TRBV5-5
CASSLHATSGGQEQYF
>TRBJ2-3|TRBV9
CASSQTSTPTDTQYF
>TRBJ1-5|TRBV10-3
CAISESGGDQPQHF
>TRBJ1-2|TRBV6-2/TRBV6-3
CASSPSGQTYGYTF
>TRBJ2-1|TRBV7-6
CASSLVMGSSYNEQFF
>TRBJ2-7|TRBV7-6
CASSPGPGSTYEQYF
>TRBJ1-2|TRBV18
CASSQGTTNYGYTF